This T cell receptor (beta chain) is drawn from a study of blood T cell repertoires in COVID-19 (dated by TCRdb to 2018 to 2021). For the study in its entirety: Samples from collaborators originated in the United States, Italy and Spain and spanned both the acute and convalescent phases of COVID-19. A freely available public database, intended as a resource for researchers studying the immune response to SARS-CoV-2, is where the repertoires were released. The prospective study material was composed of cDNA or gDNA derived from T cells, B-cell-depleted T cells, or PBMCs. Where HLA class I and class II types were available, the types were taken from metadata supplied by the sample provider, not from assay-based typing. Samples came from the ongoing ImmuneRACE study (first 160 participants) plus 1,254 subjects from 6 global collaborators. The sample metadata nearly always contained a de-identified subject ID, COVID-19 status, age in years and sex. Subjects who had been exposed to COVID-19, were actively infected with it, or had recovered from it provided the deeply sampled blood TCRbeta repertoires that made up the dataset.

On this clone itself: Which antigen it targets is not known. The record has no base qualities; no much larger clone is one base away.

The germline V gene specifies SGHTA as CDR1 and FQGNSA as CDR2. The cysteine opens and the phenylalanine closes a CDR3 of 14 amino acids. Just the 42-base CDR3 DNA is kept, in frame starting at base 1. V loses 5 bases at its end and J loses 6 bases; junction bases beyond the gene matches: 9. On the study overall, not on this receptor specifically: The quantity of clinical and demographic metadata differed by source and by participant and was supplied without curation.

Whole blood was collected in K2EDTA tubes by collaborating institutions according to the institutions' own protocols. For TCRbeta analysis, collaborators shipped samples in one of three forms: frozen whole blood, isolated PBMCs, or DNA extracted from either of those sample types. The immunoSEQ Assay, a bias-controlled multiplex PCR, was used to amplify TCRbeta CDR3 regions from genomic DNA. For the original study's pipeline: Nucleated cell counts per sample were estimated from amplification of reference gene primers within the assay. To quantify the absolute abundance of each unique TCRbeta CDR3 rearrangement, sequence reads were collapsed and filtered. For each sample, productive Simpson clonality was calculated by taking the square root of Simpson's diversity index across productive rearrangements. Drawn from immuneACCESS, this table holds only the in-frame rearrangements with V and J called that TCRdb kept. Clones are partly lost; checked studies trace under half to an unresolved V gene and leave the rest unexplained. The V and J calls and clone size are taken from that table; D and trimming were inferred from the DNA. The sample has roughly 260,000 clones on record, approximately 87% of them singletons. The ten largest make up approximately 2.2% of the sample.

The V gene is TRBV7-2 and the J gene is TRBJ2-7, with TRBD2 identical over 8 junction bases. The TCR originated in a woman between 50 and 59 years old with acute or convalescent COVID-19. Sequencing was carried out using peripheral blood. The DNA reads as follows: TGTGCCAGCAGCGCCGGACTAGCCGGAGGCGAGCAGTACTTC. Its translation is CASSAGLAGGEQYF.